This T cell receptor beta chain was sequenced in a study of T-cell reconstitution after alpha-beta-depleted transplantation in children. In this sample, this clonotype turned up a few times. As it was prepared, the TCRbeta library received unique molecular identifiers. TCRdb used MiXCR to reprocess the PCR reads, holding one entry per CDR3 protein. The repertoire holds approximately 340,000 distinct CDR3 sequences, with 10% as singletons. This CDR3 spans 15 amino acids. With 4 bases clipped from V and 5 bases from J, the junction kept 7 bases outside the gene matches. The V gene's germline CDR1 is MNHEY and CDR2 SVGAGI.

The source is a human donor who donated a stem cell graft to a child with acute lymphoblastic leukemia. The V call is TRBV6-5, the J call TRBJ2-7; 11 bases map to TRBD2. The source was PBMCs from the stem cell graft donor, collected from the stem cell graft. CDR3 amino acids: CASSFSGRAGDEQYF. CDR3 bases: TGTGCCAGCAGTTTTAGCGGGAGGGCCGGGGACGAGCAGTACTTC.